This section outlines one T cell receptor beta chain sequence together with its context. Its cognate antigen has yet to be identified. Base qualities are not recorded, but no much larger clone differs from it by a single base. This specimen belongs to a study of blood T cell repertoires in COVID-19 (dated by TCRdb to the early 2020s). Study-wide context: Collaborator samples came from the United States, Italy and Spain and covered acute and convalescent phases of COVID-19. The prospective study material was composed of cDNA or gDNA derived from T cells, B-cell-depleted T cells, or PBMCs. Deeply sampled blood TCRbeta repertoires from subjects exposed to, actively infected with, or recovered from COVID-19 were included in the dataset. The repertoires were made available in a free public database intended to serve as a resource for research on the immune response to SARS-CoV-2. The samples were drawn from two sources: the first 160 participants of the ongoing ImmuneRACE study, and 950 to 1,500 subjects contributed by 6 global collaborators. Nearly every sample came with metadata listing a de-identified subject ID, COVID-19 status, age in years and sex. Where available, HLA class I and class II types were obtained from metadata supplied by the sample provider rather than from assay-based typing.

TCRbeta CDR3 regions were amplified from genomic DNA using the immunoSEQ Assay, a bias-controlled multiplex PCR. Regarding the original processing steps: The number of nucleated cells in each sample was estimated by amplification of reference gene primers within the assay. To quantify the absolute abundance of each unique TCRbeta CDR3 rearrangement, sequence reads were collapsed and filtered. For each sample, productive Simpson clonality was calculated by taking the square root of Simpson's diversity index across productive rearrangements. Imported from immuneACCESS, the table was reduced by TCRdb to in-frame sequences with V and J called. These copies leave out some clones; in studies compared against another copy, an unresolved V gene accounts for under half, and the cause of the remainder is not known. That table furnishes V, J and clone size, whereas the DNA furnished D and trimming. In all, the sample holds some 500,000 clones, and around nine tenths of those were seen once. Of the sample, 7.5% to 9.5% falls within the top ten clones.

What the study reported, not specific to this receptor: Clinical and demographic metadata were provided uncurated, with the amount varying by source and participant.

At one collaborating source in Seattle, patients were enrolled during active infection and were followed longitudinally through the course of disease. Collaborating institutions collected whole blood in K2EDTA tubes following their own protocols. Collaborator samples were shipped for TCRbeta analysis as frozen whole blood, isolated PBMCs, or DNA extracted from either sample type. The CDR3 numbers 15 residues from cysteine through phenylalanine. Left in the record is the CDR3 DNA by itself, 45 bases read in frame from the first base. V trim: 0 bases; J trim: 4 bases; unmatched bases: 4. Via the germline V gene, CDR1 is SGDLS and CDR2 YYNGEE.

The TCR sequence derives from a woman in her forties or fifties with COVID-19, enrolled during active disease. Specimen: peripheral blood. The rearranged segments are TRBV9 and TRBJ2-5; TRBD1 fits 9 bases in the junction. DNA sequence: TGTGCCAGCAGCGTAGGTGGGACAGGGAGAGAGACCCAGTACTTC. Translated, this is CASSVGGTGRETQYF. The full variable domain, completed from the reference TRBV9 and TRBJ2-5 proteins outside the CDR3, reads DSGVTQTPKHLITATGQRVTLRCSPRSGDLSVYWYQQSLDQGLQFLIQYYNGEERAKGNILERFSAQQFPDLHSELNLSSLELGDSALYFCASSVGGTGRETQYFGPGTRLLVL.